This entry concerns a single T cell receptor beta chain. Reverse transcription of about 0.45 to 1 ug RNA was performed with random hexamers. MiXCR, applied by TCRdb to the immunoSEQ multiplex PCR reads, yields one record per CDR3 protein. The sample records about 300,000 distinct CDR3 sequences, around 91% being singletons. Germline assignment: CDR1 LNHDA and CDR2 SQIVND (reference sequence). Between the trimmed V and J ends, which lost 5 bases and 0 bases, there was a span of 11 bases. The CDR3 runs 15 residues. This record belongs to a study of CD8 T cells in Susac syndrome. The TCR was taken from a human donor with multiple sclerosis. The sample comprised CD8+ T cells from PBMCs. The gene calls are TRBV19 and TRBJ1-5, with D perhaps matching TRBD1 (6 bases). The CDR3, as DNA: TGTGCCAGTAGTCAGGACAGCTATAGCAATCAGCCCCAGCATTTT. Its protein is CASSQDSYSNQPQHF.